Listed below are T cell receptor beta chains from one sample, sequenced in a study of T cells in Graves' hyperthyroidism and ophthalmopathy. TCRdb re-called the multiplex PCR reads with MiXCR, one entry per CDR3 protein. The table shows under 400,000 distinct CDR3 sequences, with about 15% occurring only once. Sequences were obtained from blood. These receptors were obtained from a woman under 30 with Graves' hyperthyroidism that later progressed to Graves' ophthalmopathy. The CDR3 runs from the conserved cysteine through the conserved F or W. Fields, in order: clone size, D gene, CDR3 length, J gene, V gene, CDR3 protein, CDR3 DNA. D genes are given only for firm matches. Some rows mark clone size as missing; the rest say once, few, many or name a class of expanded clone.

abundance: many; d_gene: TRBD1; len: 16; j_gene: TRBJ1-2; v_gene: TRBV6-1; CDR3aa: CASWGLGQGANYGYTF; CDR3nt: TGTGCCAGCTGGGGATTGGGACAGGGAGCTAACTATGGCTACACCTTC
abundance: many; d_gene: TRBD2; len: 14; j_gene: TRBJ2-4; v_gene: TRBV20-1; CDR3aa: CSASLAAPRNIQYF; CDR3nt: TGCAGTGCTAGCCTAGCGGCCCCGAGGAACATTCAGTACTTC
abundance: -; d_gene: -; len: 12; j_gene: TRBJ1-1; v_gene: TRBV7-9; CDR3aa: CASSLGGQGAFF; CDR3nt: TGTGCCAGCAGCTTAGGGGGCCAGGGAGCTTTCTTT
abundance: -; d_gene: -; len: 14; j_gene: TRBJ2-1; v_gene: TRBV29-1; CDR3aa: CSVQGVLSYNEQFF; CDR3nt: TGCAGCGTACAGGGCGTCCTCTCCTACAATGAGCAGTTCTTC
abundance: many; d_gene: TRBD1; len: 15; j_gene: TRBJ2-5; v_gene: TRBV3-1; CDR3aa: CASSQAPGQQETQYF; CDR3nt: TGTGCCAGCAGCCAAGCTCCGGGACAGCAAGAGACCCAGTACTTC
abundance: many; d_gene: -; len: 13; j_gene: TRBJ2-1; v_gene: TRBV29-1; CDR3aa: CSVGDSPYNEQFF; CDR3nt: TGCAGCGTTGGTGACTCCCCATACAATGAGCAGTTCTTC
abundance: many; d_gene: TRBD2; len: 16; j_gene: TRBJ2-1; v_gene: TRBV27; CDR3aa: CASSSLAGLSYNEQFF; CDR3nt: TGTGCCAGCAGTTCCTTAGCGGGACTCTCCTACAATGAGCAGTTCTTC
abundance: many; d_gene: TRBD2; len: 16; j_gene: TRBJ2-1; v_gene: TRBV2; CDR3aa: CASTPTSGRAQNEQFF; CDR3nt: TGTGCCAGCACCCCGACTAGCGGGAGGGCACAGAATGAGCAGTTCTTC
abundance: many; d_gene: -; len: 16; j_gene: TRBJ2-1; v_gene: TRBV5-1; CDR3aa: CASSLVEGSRRYEQFF; CDR3nt: TGCGCCAGCAGCTTAGTCGAGGGATCTCGCCGCTATGAGCAGTTCTTC
abundance: -; d_gene: TRBD2; len: 14; j_gene: TRBJ2-1; v_gene: TRBV20-1; CDR3aa: CSASGGPSYNEQFF; CDR3nt: TGCAGTGCTTCGGGGGGACCAAGCTACAATGAGCAGTTCTTC
abundance: few; d_gene: TRBD1; len: 17; j_gene: TRBJ2-1; v_gene: TRBV27; CDR3aa: CASSTTTGGKSYNEQFF; CDR3nt: TGTGCCAGCAGCACGACGACAGGGGGCAAAAGTTACAATGAGCAGTTCTTC
abundance: -; d_gene: -; len: 15; j_gene: TRBJ2-5; v_gene: TRBV7-3; CDR3aa: CASSSAGNRAETQYF; CDR3nt: TGTGCCAGCAGCTCCGCAGGGAATCGTGCGGAGACCCAGTACTTC
abundance: -; d_gene: -; len: 13; j_gene: TRBJ1-6; v_gene: TRBV6-1; CDR3aa: CASSQGRGPSLHF; CDR3nt: TGTGCCAGCAGTCAGGGGAGGGGCCCATCCCTCCACTTT
abundance: many; d_gene: TRBD1; len: 14; j_gene: TRBJ1-1; v_gene: TRBV19; CDR3aa: CASSNLQGWTEAFF; CDR3nt: TGTGCCAGTAGCAACCTACAGGGGTGGACTGAAGCTTTCTTT
abundance: few; d_gene: TRBD2; len: 14; j_gene: TRBJ2-7; v_gene: TRBV19; CDR3aa: CASRSRGRAIEQYF; CDR3nt: TGTGCCAGTAGATCGAGAGGGAGGGCCATCGAGCAGTACTTC
abundance: few; d_gene: -; len: 16; j_gene: TRBJ2-1; v_gene: TRBV24-1; CDR3aa: CATSDLRGQTDNEQFF; CDR3nt: TGTGCCACCAGTGATTTGCGTGGACAGACCGACAATGAGCAGTTCTTC
abundance: many; d_gene: -; len: 17; j_gene: TRBJ1-6; v_gene: TRBV7-9; CDR3aa: CASRKGVRGTESSPLHF; CDR3nt: TGTGCCAGCAGAAAGGGGGTGAGGGGGACCGAAAGTTCACCCCTCCACTTT
abundance: -; d_gene: TRBD1; len: 16; j_gene: TRBJ2-2; v_gene: TRBV6-1; CDR3aa: CASRLIRGTGTGELFF; CDR3nt: TGTGCCAGCAGACTAATTAGAGGGACAGGGACCGGGGAGCTGTTTTTT
abundance: -; d_gene: -; len: 15; j_gene: TRBJ2-2; v_gene: TRBV5-1; CDR3aa: CASSTTGSNTGELFF; CDR3nt: TGCGCCAGCAGCACAACAGGATCGAACACCGGGGAGCTGTTTTTT
abundance: -; d_gene: TRBD1; len: 14; j_gene: TRBJ1-2; v_gene: TRBV5-5; CDR3aa: CASSLQGGDYGYTF; CDR3nt: TGTGCCAGCAGCTTACAGGGGGGAGACTATGGCTACACCTTC
abundance: few; d_gene: TRBD2; len: 15; j_gene: TRBJ2-1; v_gene: TRBV10-3; CDR3aa: CATTARAGGGNEQFF; CDR3nt: TGTGCCACCACAGCTCGCGCGGGAGGTGGTAATGAGCAGTTCTTC
abundance: -; d_gene: -; len: 14; j_gene: TRBJ1-5; v_gene: TRBV27; CDR3aa: CASRQGFSNQPQHF; CDR3nt: TGTGCCAGCAGGCAAGGTTTTAGCAATCAGCCCCAGCATTTT
abundance: -; d_gene: -; len: 13; j_gene: TRBJ2-1; v_gene: TRBV5-5; CDR3aa: CASRIGAGREQFF; CDR3nt: TGTGCCAGCAGAATAGGGGCGGGACGCGAGCAGTTCTTC
abundance: few; d_gene: TRBD2; len: 14; j_gene: TRBJ2-5; v_gene: TRBV12-3/TRBV12-4; CDR3aa: CASSFDTSGRVRYF; CDR3nt: TGTGCCAGCAGTTTTGACACTAGCGGGAGAGTTAGGTACTTC
abundance: many; d_gene: -; len: 15; j_gene: TRBJ2-1; v_gene: TRBV27; CDR3aa: CASSFGSIAYNEQFF; CDR3nt: TGTGCCAGCAGTTTTGGAAGTATAGCTTACAATGAGCAGTTCTTC
abundance: -; d_gene: -; len: 14; j_gene: TRBJ1-5; v_gene: TRBV4-1; CDR3aa: CASSQDLEGQPQHF; CDR3nt: TGCGCCAGCAGCCAAGATCTAGAAGGGCAGCCCCAGCATTTT
abundance: -; d_gene: TRBD1; len: 17; j_gene: TRBJ1-5; v_gene: TRBV20-1; CDR3aa: CSALQGQGLRSNQPQHF; CDR3nt: TGCAGTGCTCTACAGGGACAGGGGTTACGTAGCAATCAGCCCCAGCATTTT
abundance: few; d_gene: TRBD1; len: 15; j_gene: TRBJ2-1; v_gene: TRBV12-3/TRBV12-4; CDR3aa: CASSLVGTGVAEQFF; CDR3nt: TGTGCCAGCAGTTTAGTCGGGACAGGGGTGGCTGAGCAGTTCTTC
abundance: -; d_gene: -; len: 14; j_gene: TRBJ2-7; v_gene: TRBV29-1; CDR3aa: CSVEIPDSPYEQYF; CDR3nt: TGCAGCGTAGAAATACCGGACAGCCCCTACGAGCAGTACTTC
abundance: many; d_gene: -; len: 15; j_gene: TRBJ1-5; v_gene: TRBV20-1; CDR3aa: CSAGFNWPPNQPQHF; CDR3nt: TGCAGTGCTGGGTTCAATTGGCCGCCCAATCAGCCCCAGCATTTT
abundance: -; d_gene: TRBD2; len: 15; j_gene: TRBJ2-1; v_gene: TRBV14; CDR3aa: CASSRTSTQYNEQFF; CDR3nt: TGTGCCAGCAGCCGGACTAGCACCCAATACAATGAGCAGTTCTTC
abundance: -; d_gene: TRBD2; len: 17; j_gene: TRBJ2-5; v_gene: TRBV4-3; CDR3aa: CASSQDGLAAGWETQYF; CDR3nt: TGCGCCAGCAGCCAAGATGGGCTAGCGGCAGGATGGGAGACCCAGTACTTC
abundance: few; d_gene: -; len: 12; j_gene: TRBJ2-7; v_gene: TRBV6-1; CDR3aa: CASSTGEYEQYF; CDR3nt: TGTGCCAGCAGTACCGGGGAATACGAGCAGTACTTC
abundance: many; d_gene: -; len: 12; j_gene: TRBJ1-1; v_gene: TRBV10-3; CDR3aa: CAISVGKEGAFF; CDR3nt: TGTGCCATCAGTGTCGGGAAGGAGGGGGCTTTCTTT
abundance: -; d_gene: -; len: 18; j_gene: TRBJ1-2; v_gene: TRBV24-1; CDR3aa: CATSDATLVMPFNYGYTF; CDR3nt: TGTGCCACCAGTGATGCCACCCTGGTCATGCCTTTTAACTATGGCTACACCTTC
abundance: many; d_gene: -; len: 14; j_gene: TRBJ2-2; v_gene: TRBV5-4; CDR3aa: CASSLAIGVGELFF; CDR3nt: TGTGCCAGCAGCTTGGCTATAGGGGTCGGGGAGCTGTTTTTT
abundance: few; d_gene: TRBD1; len: 18; j_gene: TRBJ2-7; v_gene: TRBV3-1; CDR3aa: CASSQGTYRGVGSYEQYF; CDR3nt: TGTGCCAGCAGCCAAGGAACTTACAGGGGCGTCGGCTCCTACGAGCAGTACTTC
abundance: many; d_gene: TRBD2; len: 16; j_gene: TRBJ2-1; v_gene: TRBV6-1; CDR3aa: CASSEGLAGVSDEQFF; CDR3nt: TGTGCCAGCAGTGAAGGACTAGCGGGAGTCTCCGATGAGCAGTTCTTC
abundance: -; d_gene: -; len: 12; j_gene: TRBJ1-3; v_gene: TRBV3-1; CDR3aa: CGEATRTNTIYF; CDR3nt: TGTGGGGAGGCTACTCGTACAAACACCATATATTTT
abundance: -; d_gene: TRBD2; len: 17; j_gene: TRBJ2-2; v_gene: TRBV20-1; CDR3aa: CSAKGRAGGPDTGELFF; CDR3nt: TGCAGTGCTAAAGGGCGAGCGGGAGGGCCGGACACCGGGGAGCTGTTTTTT
abundance: many; d_gene: TRBD2; len: 15; j_gene: TRBJ2-1; v_gene: TRBV7-9; CDR3aa: CASRFGTSGKVEQFF; CDR3nt: TGTGCCAGCAGATTCGGGACTAGCGGGAAAGTTGAGCAGTTCTTC
abundance: -; d_gene: TRBD1; len: 15; j_gene: TRBJ1-2; v_gene: TRBV11-2; CDR3aa: CGSSWAQGAYYVYTF; CDR3nt: TGTGGCAGCAGCTGGGCCCAGGGGGCTTACTATGTCTACACCTTC
abundance: few; d_gene: TRBD2; len: 14; j_gene: TRBJ2-1; v_gene: TRBV10-3; CDR3aa: CAISNSGLAGGQFF; CDR3nt: TGTGCCATCAGTAACTCTGGACTAGCGGGAGGTCAGTTCTTC
abundance: -; d_gene: -; len: 16; j_gene: TRBJ1-6; v_gene: TRBV28; CDR3aa: CASSTPRTALRSPLHF; CDR3nt: TGTGCCAGCAGCACTCCCAGGACAGCCCTGCGGTCACCCCTCCACTTT
abundance: many; d_gene: TRBD1; len: 15; j_gene: TRBJ2-1; v_gene: TRBV7-2; CDR3aa: CASSLPPTGGGEQFF; CDR3nt: TGTGCCAGCAGCTTACCACCCACAGGGGGCGGTGAGCAGTTCTTC
abundance: -; d_gene: -; len: 16; j_gene: TRBJ2-1; v_gene: TRBV4-2; CDR3aa: CASSQDRGGSYNEQFF; CDR3nt: TGTGCCAGCAGCCAAGATAGAGGGGGCTCCTACAATGAGCAGTTCTTC
abundance: -; d_gene: -; len: 14; j_gene: TRBJ1-6; v_gene: TRBV18; CDR3aa: CASSPGSRGSPLHF; CDR3nt: TGTGCCAGCTCACCAGGCAGTAGGGGTTCACCCCTCCACTTT
abundance: few; d_gene: TRBD1; len: 16; j_gene: TRBJ1-1; v_gene: TRBV20-1; CDR3aa: CSARGRRGQGAFEAFF; CDR3nt: TGCAGTGCTAGAGGACGGAGGGGACAGGGCGCCTTTGAAGCTTTCTTT
abundance: -; d_gene: -; len: 16; j_gene: TRBJ2-1; v_gene: TRBV2; CDR3aa: CASSGGTAGRSYEQFF; CDR3nt: TGTGCCAGCAGTGGGGGAACGGCCGGACGGTCCTATGAGCAGTTCTTC
abundance: few; d_gene: -; len: 15; j_gene: TRBJ1-2; v_gene: TRBV28; CDR3aa: CASSPLGRATYGYTF; CDR3nt: TGTGCCAGCAGCCCTTTGGGGAGGGCGACCTATGGCTACACCTTC
abundance: few; d_gene: -; len: 14; j_gene: TRBJ1-5; v_gene: TRBV27; CDR3aa: CASSSGFSGQPQHF; CDR3nt: TGTGCCAGCAGTTCCGGGTTCTCCGGGCAGCCCCAGCATTTT
abundance: -; d_gene: TRBD1; len: 15; j_gene: TRBJ1-2; v_gene: TRBV7-3; CDR3aa: CASSPGAGGNYGYTF; CDR3nt: TGTGCCAGCAGCCCCGGGGCAGGGGGGAACTATGGCTACACCTTC
abundance: -; d_gene: TRBD1; len: 14; j_gene: TRBJ1-1; v_gene: TRBV19; CDR3aa: CASRQGARNTEAFF; CDR3nt: TGTGCCAGTAGACAGGGGGCAAGGAACACTGAAGCTTTCTTT
abundance: many; d_gene: TRBD1; len: 17; j_gene: TRBJ2-3; v_gene: TRBV28; CDR3aa: CASSLPSGGLSTDTQYF; CDR3nt: TGTGCCAGCAGTTTGCCTTCAGGGGGCCTAAGCACAGATACGCAGTATTTT
abundance: few; d_gene: -; len: 13; j_gene: TRBJ2-3; v_gene: TRBV6-7; CDR3aa: CASRDFNIDTQYF; CDR3nt: TGTGCCAGCAGGGACTTCAACATAGATACGCAGTATTTT
abundance: many; d_gene: -; len: 12; j_gene: TRBJ2-2; v_gene: TRBV30; CDR3aa: CAWSMNAGELFF; CDR3nt: TGTGCCTGGAGTATGAATGCCGGGGAGCTGTTTTTT
abundance: many; d_gene: TRBD1; len: 16; j_gene: TRBJ2-2; v_gene: TRBV28; CDR3aa: CASSDPGTGVTGELFF; CDR3nt: TGTGCCAGCAGCGATCCCGGGACAGGGGTCACCGGGGAGCTGTTTTTT